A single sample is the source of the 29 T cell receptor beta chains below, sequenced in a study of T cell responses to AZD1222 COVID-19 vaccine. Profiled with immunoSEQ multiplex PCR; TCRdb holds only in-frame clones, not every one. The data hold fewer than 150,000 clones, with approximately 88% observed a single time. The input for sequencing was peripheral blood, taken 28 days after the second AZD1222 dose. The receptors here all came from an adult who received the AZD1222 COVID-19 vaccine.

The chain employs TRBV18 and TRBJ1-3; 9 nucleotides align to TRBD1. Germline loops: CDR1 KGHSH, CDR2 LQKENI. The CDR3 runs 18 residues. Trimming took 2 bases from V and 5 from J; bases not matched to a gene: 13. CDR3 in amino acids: CASSPMGPGQGTRNTIYF. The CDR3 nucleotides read TGTGCCAGCTCACCAATGGGACCAGGACAGGGGACGAGAAACACCATATATTTT.

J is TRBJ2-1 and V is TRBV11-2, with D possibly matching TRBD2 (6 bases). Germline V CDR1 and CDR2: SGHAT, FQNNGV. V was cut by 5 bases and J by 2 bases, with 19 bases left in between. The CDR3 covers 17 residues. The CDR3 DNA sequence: TGTGCCAGCAGCGGGGCGGGGACGCGAACCGCCTACAATGAGCAGTTCTTC. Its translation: CASSGAGTRTAYNEQFF.

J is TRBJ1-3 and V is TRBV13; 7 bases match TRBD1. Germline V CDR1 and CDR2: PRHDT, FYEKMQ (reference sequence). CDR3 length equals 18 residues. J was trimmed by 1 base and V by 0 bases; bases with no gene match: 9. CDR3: CASSLGLGEGASGNTIYF. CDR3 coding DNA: TGTGCCAGCAGCTTAGGTTTAGGCGAGGGGGCTTCTGGAAACACCATATATTTT.

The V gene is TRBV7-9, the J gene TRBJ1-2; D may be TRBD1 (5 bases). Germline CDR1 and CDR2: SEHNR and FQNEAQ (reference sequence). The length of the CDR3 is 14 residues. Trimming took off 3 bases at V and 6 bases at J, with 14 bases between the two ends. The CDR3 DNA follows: TGTGCCAGCAGCTTGTCAGGTGGAGGGGATGGCTACACCTTC. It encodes CASSLSGGGDGYTF. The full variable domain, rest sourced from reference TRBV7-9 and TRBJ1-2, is DTGVSQNPRHKITKRGQNVTFRCDPISEHNRLYWYRQTLGQGPEFLTYFQNEAQLEKSRLLSDRFSAERPKGSFSTLEIQRTEQGDSAMYLCASSLSGGGDGYTFGSGTRLTVV.

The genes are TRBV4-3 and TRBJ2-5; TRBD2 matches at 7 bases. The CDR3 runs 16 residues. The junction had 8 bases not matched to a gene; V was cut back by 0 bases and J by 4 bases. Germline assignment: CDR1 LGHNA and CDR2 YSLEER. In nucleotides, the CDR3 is TGCGCCAGCAGCCAAGATCTGGGAGGGGCAGGAGAGACCCAGTACTTC. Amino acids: CASSQDLGGAGETQYF.

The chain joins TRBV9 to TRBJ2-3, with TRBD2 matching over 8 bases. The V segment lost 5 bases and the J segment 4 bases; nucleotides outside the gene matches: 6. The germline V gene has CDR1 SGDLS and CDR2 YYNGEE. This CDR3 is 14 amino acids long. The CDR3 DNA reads TGTGCCAGCAGTATGACTAGCGCATCAGATACGCAGTATTTT. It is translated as CASSMTSASDTQYF.

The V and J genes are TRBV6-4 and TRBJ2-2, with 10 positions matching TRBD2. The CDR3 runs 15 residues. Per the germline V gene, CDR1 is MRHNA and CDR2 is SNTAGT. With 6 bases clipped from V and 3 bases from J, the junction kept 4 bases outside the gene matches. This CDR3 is CASSVAGGDTGELFF. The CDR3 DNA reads TGTGCCAGCAGCGTAGCGGGGGGAGACACCGGGGAGCTGTTTTTT.

The CDR3 spells CASRGGDGGYTF. The CDR3, as DNA: TGTGCCAGCAGAGGGGGGGACGGCGGCTACACCTTC. This chain connects TRBV7-8 to TRBJ1-2; a weak D match, TRBD1 (6 bases). This CDR3 contains 12 residues. The germline CDR1 and CDR2 sequences are SGHVS and FQNEAQ. V lost 6 bases and J lost 8, with 13 bases in between.

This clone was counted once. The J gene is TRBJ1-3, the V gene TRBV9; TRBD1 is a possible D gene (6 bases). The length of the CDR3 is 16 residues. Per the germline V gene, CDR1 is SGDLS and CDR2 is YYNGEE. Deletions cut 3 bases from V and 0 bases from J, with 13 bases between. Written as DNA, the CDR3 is TGTGCCAGCAGCGAGGGGGGGTCATACTCTGGAAACACCATATATTTT. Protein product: CASSEGGSYSGNTIYF.

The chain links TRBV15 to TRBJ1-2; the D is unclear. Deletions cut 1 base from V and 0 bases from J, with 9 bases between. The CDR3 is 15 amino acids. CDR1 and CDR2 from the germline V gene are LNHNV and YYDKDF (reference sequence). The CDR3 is CATSRVGRANYGYTF. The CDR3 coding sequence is TGTGCCACCAGCAGAGTAGGGAGGGCTAACTATGGCTACACCTTC.

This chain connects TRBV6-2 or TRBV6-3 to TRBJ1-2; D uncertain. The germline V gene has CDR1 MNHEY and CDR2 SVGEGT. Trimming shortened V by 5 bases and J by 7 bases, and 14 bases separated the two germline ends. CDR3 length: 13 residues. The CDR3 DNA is TGTGCCAGCAGTCACGACAAGCGGAGTGGCTACACCTTC. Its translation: CASSHDKRSGYTF.

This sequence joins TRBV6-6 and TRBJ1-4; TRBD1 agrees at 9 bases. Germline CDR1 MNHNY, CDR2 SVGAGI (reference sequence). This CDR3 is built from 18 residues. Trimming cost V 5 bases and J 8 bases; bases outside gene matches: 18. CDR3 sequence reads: CASSPPGGQGPQEEKLFF. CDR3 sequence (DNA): TGTGCCAGCAGTCCCCCGGGGGGACAGGGACCTCAGGAGGAAAAACTGTTTTTT.

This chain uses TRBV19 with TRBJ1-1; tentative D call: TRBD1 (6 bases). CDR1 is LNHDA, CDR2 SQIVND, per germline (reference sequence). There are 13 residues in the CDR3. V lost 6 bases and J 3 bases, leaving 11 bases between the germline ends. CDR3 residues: CASRGGQYTEAFF. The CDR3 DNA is TGTGCCAGTAGGGGGGGGCAGTACACTGAAGCTTTCTTT.

CDR3 in amino acids: CASSRERYTEAFF. CDR3 sequence (DNA): TGTGCCAGCAGCCGCGAGAGGTACACTGAAGCTTTCTTT. The rearrangement uses TRBV11-3 and TRBJ1-1; D remains ambiguous. V was cut by 5 bases and J by 3 bases, with 10 bases left in between. Germline-derived CDR1 and CDR2 are SGHNT and YENEEA. There are 13 residues in the CDR3.

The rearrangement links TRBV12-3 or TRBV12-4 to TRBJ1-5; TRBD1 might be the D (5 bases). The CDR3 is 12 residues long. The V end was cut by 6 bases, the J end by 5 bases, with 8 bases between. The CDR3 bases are TGTGCCAGCAGGAGGGGAGATCAGCCCCAGCATTTT. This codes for CASRRGDQPQHF.

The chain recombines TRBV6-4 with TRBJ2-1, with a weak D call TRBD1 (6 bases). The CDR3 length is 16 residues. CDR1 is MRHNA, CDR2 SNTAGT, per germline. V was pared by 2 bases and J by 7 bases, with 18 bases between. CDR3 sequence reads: CASSDISSPRGNEQFF. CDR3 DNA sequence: TGTGCCAGCAGTGACATAAGCTCTCCAAGGGGGAATGAGCAGTTCTTC.

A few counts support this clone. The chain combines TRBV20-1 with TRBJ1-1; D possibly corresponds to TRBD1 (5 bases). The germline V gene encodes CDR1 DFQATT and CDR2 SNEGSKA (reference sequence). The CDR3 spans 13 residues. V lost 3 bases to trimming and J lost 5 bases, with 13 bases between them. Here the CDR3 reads CSASGPGVTEAFF. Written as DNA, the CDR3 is TGCAGTGCTAGTGGCCCGGGGGTAACTGAAGCTTTCTTT.

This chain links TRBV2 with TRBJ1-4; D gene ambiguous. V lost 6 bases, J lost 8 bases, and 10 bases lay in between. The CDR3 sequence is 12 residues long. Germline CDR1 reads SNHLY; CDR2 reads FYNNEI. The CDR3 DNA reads TGTGCCAGCAGCGGGGTGGAGGAAAAACTGTTTTTT. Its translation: CASSGVEEKLFF.

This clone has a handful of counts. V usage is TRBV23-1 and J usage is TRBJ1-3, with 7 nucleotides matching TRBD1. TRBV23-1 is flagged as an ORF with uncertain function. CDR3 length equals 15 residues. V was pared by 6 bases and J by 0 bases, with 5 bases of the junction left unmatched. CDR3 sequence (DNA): TGCGCCAGCAGCCCCGGGACAGCCTCTGGAAACACCATATATTTT. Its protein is CASSPGTASGNTIYF.

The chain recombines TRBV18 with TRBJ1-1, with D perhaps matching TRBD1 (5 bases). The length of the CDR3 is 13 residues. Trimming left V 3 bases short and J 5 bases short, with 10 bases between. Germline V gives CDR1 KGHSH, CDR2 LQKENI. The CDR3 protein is CASSPTRGTEAFF. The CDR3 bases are TGTGCCAGCTCACCTACGAGGGGAACTGAAGCTTTCTTT. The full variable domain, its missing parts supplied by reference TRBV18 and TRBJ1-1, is NAGVMQNPRHLVRRRGQEARLRCSPMKGHSHVYWYRQLPEEGLKFMVYLQKENIIDESGMPKERFSAEFPKEGPSILRIQQVVRGDSAAYFCASSPTRGTEAFFGQGTRLTVV.

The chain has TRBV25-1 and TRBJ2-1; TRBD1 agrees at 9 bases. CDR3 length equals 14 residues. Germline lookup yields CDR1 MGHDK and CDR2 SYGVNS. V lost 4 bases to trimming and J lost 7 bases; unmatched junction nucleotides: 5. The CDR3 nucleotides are TGTGCCAGCAGTGGCCGGACAGGGGCTAATGAGCAGTTCTTC. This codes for CASSGRTGANEQFF. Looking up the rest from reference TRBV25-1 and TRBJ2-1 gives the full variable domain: EADIYQTPRYLVIGTGKKITLECSQTMGHDKMYWYQQDPGMELHLIHYSYGVNSTEKGDLSSESTVSRIRTEHFPLTLESARPSHTSQYLCASSGRTGANEQFFGPGTRLTVL.

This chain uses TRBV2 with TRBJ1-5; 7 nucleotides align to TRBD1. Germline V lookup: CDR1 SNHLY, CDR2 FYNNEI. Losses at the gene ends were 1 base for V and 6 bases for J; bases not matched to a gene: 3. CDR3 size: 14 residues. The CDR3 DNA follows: TGTGCCAGCAGTGAAGGGACAGGAGGTCAGCCCCAGCATTTT. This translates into CASSEGTGGQPQHF.

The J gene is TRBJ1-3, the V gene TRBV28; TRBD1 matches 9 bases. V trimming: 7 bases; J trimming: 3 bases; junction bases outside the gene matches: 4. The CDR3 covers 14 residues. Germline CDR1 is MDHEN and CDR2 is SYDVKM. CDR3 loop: CASIPGQGGNTIYF. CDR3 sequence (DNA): TGTGCCAGCATACCGGGACAGGGTGGAAACACCATATATTTT.

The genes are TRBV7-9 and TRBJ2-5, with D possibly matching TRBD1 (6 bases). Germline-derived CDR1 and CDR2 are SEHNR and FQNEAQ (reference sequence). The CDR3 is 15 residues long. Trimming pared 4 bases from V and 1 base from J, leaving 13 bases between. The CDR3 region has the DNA TGTGCCAGCAGCTCAGGACAGACCTTCCAAGAGACCCAGTACTTC. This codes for CASSSGQTFQETQYF.

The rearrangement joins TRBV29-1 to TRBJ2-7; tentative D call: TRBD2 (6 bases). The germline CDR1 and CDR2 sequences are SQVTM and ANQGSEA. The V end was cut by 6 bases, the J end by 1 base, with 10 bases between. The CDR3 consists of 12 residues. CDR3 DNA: TGCAGCGTGTCCGGGACTTCCTACGAGCAGTACTTC. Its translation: CSVSGTSYEQYF.

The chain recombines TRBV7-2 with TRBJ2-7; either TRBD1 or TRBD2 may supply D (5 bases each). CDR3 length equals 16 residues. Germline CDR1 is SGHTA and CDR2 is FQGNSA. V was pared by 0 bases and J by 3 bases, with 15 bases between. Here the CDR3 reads CASSLAGDPKFYEQYF. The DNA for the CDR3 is TGTGCCAGCAGCTTAGCAGGGGACCCTAAGTTCTACGAGCAGTACTTC.

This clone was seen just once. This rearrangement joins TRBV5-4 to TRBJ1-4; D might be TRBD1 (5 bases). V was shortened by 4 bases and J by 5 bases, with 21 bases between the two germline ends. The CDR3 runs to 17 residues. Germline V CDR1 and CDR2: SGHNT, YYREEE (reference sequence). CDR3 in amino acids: CASSLGGLQGANEKLFF. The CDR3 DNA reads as TGTGCCAGCAGCCTTGGAGGTTTGCAGGGAGCAAATGAAAAACTGTTTTTT.

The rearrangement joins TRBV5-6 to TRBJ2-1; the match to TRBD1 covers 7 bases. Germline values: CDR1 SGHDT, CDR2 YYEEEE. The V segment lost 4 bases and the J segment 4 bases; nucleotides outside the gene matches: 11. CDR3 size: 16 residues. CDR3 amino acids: CASSPSRDSIYNEQFF. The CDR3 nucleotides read TGTGCCAGCAGCCCAAGCCGGGACAGCATTTACAATGAGCAGTTCTTC.

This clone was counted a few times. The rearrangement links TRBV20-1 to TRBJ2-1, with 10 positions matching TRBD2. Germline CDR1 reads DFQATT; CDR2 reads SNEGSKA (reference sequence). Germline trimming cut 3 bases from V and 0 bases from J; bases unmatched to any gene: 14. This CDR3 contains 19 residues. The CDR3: CSASSSSGRNRGSYNEQFF. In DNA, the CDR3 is TGCAGTGCTAGTTCGTCTAGCGGGAGAAATCGTGGCTCCTACAATGAGCAGTTCTTC.